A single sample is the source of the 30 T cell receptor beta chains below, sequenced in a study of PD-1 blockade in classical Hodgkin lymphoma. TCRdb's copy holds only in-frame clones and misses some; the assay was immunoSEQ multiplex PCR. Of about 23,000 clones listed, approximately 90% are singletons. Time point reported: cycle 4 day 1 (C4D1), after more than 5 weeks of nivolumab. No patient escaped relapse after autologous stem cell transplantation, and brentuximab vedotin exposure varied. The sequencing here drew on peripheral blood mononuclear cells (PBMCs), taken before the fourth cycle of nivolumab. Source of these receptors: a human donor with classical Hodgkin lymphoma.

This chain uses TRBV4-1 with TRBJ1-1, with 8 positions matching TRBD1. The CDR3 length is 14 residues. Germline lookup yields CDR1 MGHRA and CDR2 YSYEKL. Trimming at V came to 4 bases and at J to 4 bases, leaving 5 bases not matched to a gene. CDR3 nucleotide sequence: TGCGCCAGCAGCCTGACAGGGGATATCACTGAAGCTTTCTTT. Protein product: CASSLTGDITEAFF.

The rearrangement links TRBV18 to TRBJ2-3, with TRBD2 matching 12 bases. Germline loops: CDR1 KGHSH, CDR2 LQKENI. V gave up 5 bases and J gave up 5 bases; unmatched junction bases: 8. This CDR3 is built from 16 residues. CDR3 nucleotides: TGTGCCAGCTCATCGACTAGCGGGGGTCTAGGAGATACGCAGTATTTT. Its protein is CASSSTSGGLGDTQYF.

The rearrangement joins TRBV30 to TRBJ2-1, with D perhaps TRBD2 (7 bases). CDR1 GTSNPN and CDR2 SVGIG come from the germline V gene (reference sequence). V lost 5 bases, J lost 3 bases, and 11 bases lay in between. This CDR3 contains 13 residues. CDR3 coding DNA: TGTGCCTGGGAGGGGGGGATCTACAATGAGCAGTTCTTC. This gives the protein CAWEGGIYNEQFF.

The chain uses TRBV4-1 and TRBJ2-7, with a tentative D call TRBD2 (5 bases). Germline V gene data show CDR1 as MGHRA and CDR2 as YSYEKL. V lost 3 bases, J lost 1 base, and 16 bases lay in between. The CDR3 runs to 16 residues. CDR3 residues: CASSHGRDPGSYEQYF. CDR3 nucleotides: TGCGCCAGCAGCCATGGACGCGACCCGGGGTCCTACGAGCAGTACTTC.

The CDR3 sequence: CAWKGATVIYEQYF. DNA of the CDR3: TGTGCCTGGAAGGGGGCTACGGTTATCTACGAGCAGTACTTC. This chain connects TRBV30 to TRBJ2-7; 7 bases fit TRBD1. The germline CDR1 and CDR2 sequences are GTSNPN and SVGIG (reference sequence). The CDR3 is made up of 14 amino acids. V dropped 4 bases and J dropped 3; count of bases not matched to a gene: 9.

The CDR3 bases are TGTGCCAGCAGCCAAGAACTTCGTGCTAGCGGGGGAGATACGCAGTATTTT. Translating gives CASSQELRASGGDTQYF. This chain uses TRBV4-2 with TRBJ2-3; 10 bases agree with TRBD2. Germline values: CDR1 LGHNA, CDR2 YNFKEQ. Germline trimming cut 0 bases from V and 5 bases from J; bases unmatched to any gene: 8. The CDR3 contains 17 residues.

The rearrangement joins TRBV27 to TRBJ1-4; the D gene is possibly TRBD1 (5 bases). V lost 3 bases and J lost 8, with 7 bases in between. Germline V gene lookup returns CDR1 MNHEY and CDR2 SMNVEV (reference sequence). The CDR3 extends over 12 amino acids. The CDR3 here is CASSFGTEKLFF. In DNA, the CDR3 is TGTGCCAGCAGTTTCGGGACGGAAAAACTGTTTTTT. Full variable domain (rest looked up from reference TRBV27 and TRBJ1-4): EAQVTQNPRYLITVTGKKLTVTCSQNMNHEYMSWYRQDPGLGLRQIYYSMNVEVTDKGDVPEGYKVSRKEKRNFPLILESPSPNQTSLYFCASSFGTEKLFFGSGTQLSVL.

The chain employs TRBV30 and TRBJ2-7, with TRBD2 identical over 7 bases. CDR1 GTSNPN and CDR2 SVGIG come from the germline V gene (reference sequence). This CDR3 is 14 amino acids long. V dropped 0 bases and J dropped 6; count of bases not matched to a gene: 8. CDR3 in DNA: TGTGCCTGGAGTGTAGCGGGGAGTCGCTCCGAGCAGTACTTC. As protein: CAWSVAGSRSEQYF.

CDR3 in DNA: TGCAGCGTTGTAGAAGGGGCGGGGCAGTACTTC. It specifies CSVVEGAGQYF. V and J are TRBV29-1 and TRBJ2-7; the D call may be TRBD1 or TRBD2 (5 bases each). Trimming took off 4 bases at V and 9 bases at J, with 13 bases between the two ends. This CDR3 spans 11 amino acids. The V gene's germline CDR1 is SQVTM and CDR2 ANQGSEA.

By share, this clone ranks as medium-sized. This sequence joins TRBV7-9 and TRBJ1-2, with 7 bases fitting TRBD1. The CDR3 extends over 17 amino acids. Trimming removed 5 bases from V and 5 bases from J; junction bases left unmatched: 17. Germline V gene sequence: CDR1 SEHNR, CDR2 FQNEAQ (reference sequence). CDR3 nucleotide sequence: TGTGCCAGCAGCACTGGACAGGAAAGCCTTTCACGGTATGGCTACACCTTC. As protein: CASSTGQESLSRYGYTF. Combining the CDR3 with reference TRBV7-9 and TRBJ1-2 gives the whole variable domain DTGVSQNPRHKITKRGQNVTFRCDPISEHNRLYWYRQTLGQGPEFLTYFQNEAQLEKSRLLSDRFSAERPKGSFSTLEIQRTEQGDSAMYLCASSTGQESLSRYGYTFGSGTRLTVV.

Written as DNA, the CDR3 is TGTGCCAGCAGCTTAGGGCGCGTGGGGGGCCTTGGGGCAGATACGCAGTATTTT. The encoded protein is CASSLGRVGGLGADTQYF. V and J are TRBV7-6 and TRBJ2-3; D is possibly TRBD1 or TRBD2 (6 bases each). In germline, CDR1 is SGHVS, CDR2 FNYEAQ. Trimming took 1 base from V and 4 from J, leaving 21 bases between them. CDR3 length: 18 amino acids.

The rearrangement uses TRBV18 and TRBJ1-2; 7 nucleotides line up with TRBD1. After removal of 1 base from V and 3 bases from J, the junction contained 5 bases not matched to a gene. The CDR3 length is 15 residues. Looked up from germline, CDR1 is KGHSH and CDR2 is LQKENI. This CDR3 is CASSPLGGQDYGYTF. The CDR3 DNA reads TGTGCCAGCTCACCACTTGGAGGACAGGACTATGGCTACACCTTC.

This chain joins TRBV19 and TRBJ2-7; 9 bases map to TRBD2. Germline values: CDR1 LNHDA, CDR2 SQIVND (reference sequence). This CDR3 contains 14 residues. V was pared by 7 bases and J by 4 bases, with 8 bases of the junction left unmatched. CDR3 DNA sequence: TGTGCCAGTATCCCCACTAGCGGGCCTTACGAGCAGTACTTC. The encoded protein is CASIPTSGPYEQYF.

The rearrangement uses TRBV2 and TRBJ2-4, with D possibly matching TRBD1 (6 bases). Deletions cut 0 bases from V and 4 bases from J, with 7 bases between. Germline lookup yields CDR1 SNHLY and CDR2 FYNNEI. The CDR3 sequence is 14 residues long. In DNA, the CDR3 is TGTGCCAGCAGTGAAGCCAGGGGAAAAAACATTCAGTACTTC. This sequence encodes CASSEARGKNIQYF.

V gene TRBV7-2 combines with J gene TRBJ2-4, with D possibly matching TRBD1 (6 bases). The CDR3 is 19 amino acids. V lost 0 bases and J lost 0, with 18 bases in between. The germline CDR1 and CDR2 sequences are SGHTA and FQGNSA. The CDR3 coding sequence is TGTGCCAGCAGCTTAGCCCAGGTAGTGGGGGCTCAAGCCAAAAACATTCAGTACTTC. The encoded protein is CASSLAQVVGAQAKNIQYF.

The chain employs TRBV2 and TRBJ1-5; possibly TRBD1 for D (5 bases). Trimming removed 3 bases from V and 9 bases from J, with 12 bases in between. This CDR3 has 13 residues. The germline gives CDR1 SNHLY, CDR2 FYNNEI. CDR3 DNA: TGTGCCAGCAGTGAGGGGGGGGGTAGGCCCCAGCATTTT. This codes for CASSEGGGRPQHF.

The CDR3 sequence is CASSLVGTLGGGYTF. The CDR3 coding sequence is TGTGCCAGCAGCTTGGTAGGGACGCTGGGAGGCGGCTACACCTTC. The chain links TRBV11-2 to TRBJ1-2; the D gene is possibly TRBD1 (5 bases). Germline lookup yields CDR1 SGHAT and CDR2 FQNNGV. CDR3 length: 15 residues. V shed 3 bases and J shed 8 bases, with 19 bases lying between them.

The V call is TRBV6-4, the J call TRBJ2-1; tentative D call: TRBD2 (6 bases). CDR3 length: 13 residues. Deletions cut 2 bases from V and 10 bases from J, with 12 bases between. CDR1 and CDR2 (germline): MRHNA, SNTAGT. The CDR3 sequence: CASSDETRGEQFF. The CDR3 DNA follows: TGTGCCAGCAGTGACGAGACTCGGGGGGAGCAGTTCTTC.

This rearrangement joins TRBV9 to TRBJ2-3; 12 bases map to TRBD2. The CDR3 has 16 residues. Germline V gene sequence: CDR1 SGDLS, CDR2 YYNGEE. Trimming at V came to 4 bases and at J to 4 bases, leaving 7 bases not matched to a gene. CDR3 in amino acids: CASSPLAGGPADTQYF. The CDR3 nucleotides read TGTGCCAGCAGCCCCCTAGCGGGAGGGCCAGCAGATACGCAGTATTTT. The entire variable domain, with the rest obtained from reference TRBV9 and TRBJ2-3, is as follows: DSGVTQTPKHLITATGQRVTLRCSPRSGDLSVYWYQQSLDQGLQFLIQYYNGEERAKGNILERFSAQQFPDLHSELNLSSLELGDSALYFCASSPLAGGPADTQYFGPGTRLTVL.

The CDR3 DNA reads as TGTGCCAGCAGCAGAGGGACAGGAAATAATGAAAAACTGTTTTTT. Its translation is CASSRGTGNNEKLFF. This rearrangement joins TRBV5-4 to TRBJ1-4; 8 bases map to TRBD1. Germline CDR1 reads SGHNT; CDR2 reads YYREEE (reference sequence). The length of the CDR3 is 15 residues. Losses at the gene ends were 4 bases for V and 4 bases for J; bases not matched to a gene: 6.

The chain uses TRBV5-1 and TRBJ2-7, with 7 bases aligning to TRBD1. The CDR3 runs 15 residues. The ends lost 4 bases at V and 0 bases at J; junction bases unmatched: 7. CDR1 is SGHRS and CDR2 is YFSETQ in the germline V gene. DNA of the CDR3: TGCGCCAGCAGCCTGTTGACAGGGAGCTCCTACGAGCAGTACTTC. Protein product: CASSLLTGSSYEQYF.

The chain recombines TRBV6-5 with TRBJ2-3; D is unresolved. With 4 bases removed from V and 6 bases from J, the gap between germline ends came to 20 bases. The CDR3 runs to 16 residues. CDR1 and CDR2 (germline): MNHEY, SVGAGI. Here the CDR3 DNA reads TGTGCCAGCAGTTTACTCGGAGCCGGGCCTCGGGATACGCAGTATTTT. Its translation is CASSLLGAGPRDTQYF.

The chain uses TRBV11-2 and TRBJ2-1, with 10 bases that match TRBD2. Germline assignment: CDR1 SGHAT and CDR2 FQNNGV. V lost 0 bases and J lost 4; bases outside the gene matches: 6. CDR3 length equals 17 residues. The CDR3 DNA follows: TGTGCCAGCAGCTTAGATCTCAAGCGGGAGGGATACAATGAGCAGTTCTTC. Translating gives CASSLDLKREGYNEQFF.

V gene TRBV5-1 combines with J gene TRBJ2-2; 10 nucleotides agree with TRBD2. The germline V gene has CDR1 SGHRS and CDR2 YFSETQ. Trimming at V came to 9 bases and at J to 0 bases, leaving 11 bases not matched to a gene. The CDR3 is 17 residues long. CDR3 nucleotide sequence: TGCGCCACCCGGTTCCCTAGCGGGAGCTCGAACACCGGGGAGCTGTTTTTT. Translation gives CATRFPSGSSNTGELFF.

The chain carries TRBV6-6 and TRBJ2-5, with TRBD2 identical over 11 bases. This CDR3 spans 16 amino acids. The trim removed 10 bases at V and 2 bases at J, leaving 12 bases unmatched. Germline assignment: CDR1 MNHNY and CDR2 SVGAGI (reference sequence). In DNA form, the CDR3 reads TGTGCCACCCACGGTTCGGGACTAGCGGCACAAGAGACCCAGTACTTC. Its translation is CATHGSGLAAQETQYF.

The CDR3 loop reads CASSLPVRGASYNEQFF. The CDR3, as DNA: TGTGCCAGCAGCTTACCTGTTCGGGGAGCCTCCTACAATGAGCAGTTCTTC. This chain joins TRBV7-8 and TRBJ2-1, with D possibly matching TRBD2 (5 bases). Looked up from germline, CDR1 is SGHVS and CDR2 is FQNEAQ. Deletions cut 2 bases from V and 0 bases from J, with 14 bases between. The CDR3 loop spans 17 amino acids.

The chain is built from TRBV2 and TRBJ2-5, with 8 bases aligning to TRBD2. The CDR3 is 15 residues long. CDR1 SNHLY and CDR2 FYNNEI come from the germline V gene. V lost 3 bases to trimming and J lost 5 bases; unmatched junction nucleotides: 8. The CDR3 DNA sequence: TGTGCCAGCAGTGAGCAAATAGCGGGAACTGAGACCCAGTACTTC. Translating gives CASSEQIAGTETQYF. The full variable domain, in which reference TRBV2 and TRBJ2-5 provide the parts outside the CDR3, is EPEVTQTPSHQVTQMGQEVILRCVPISNHLYFYWYRQILGQKVEFLVSFYNNEISEKSEIFDDQFSVERPDGSNFTLKIRSTKLEDSAMYFCASSEQIAGTETQYFGPGTRLLVL.

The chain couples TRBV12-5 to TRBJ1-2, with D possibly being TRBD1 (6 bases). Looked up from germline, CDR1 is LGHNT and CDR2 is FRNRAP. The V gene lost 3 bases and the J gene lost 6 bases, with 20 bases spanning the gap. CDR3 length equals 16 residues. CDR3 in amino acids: CASGFPPEQGRNGYTF. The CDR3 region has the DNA TGTGCTAGTGGTTTCCCCCCAGAGCAGGGGAGGAATGGCTACACCTTC. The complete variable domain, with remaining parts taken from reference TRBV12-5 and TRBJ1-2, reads DARVTQTPRHKVTEMGQEVTMRCQPILGHNTVFWYRQTMMQGLELLAYFRNRAPLDDSGMPKDRFSAEMPDATLATLKIQPSEPRDSAVYFCASGFPPEQGRNGYTFGSGTRLTVV.

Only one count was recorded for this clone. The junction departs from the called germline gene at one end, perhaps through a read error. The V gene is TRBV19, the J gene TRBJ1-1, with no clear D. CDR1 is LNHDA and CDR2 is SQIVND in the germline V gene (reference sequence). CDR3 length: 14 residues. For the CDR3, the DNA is TGTGCCAGTAGTAAAGGAAACACTGTGCCTGAGGCTTTCTTT. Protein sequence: CASSKGNTVPEAFF.

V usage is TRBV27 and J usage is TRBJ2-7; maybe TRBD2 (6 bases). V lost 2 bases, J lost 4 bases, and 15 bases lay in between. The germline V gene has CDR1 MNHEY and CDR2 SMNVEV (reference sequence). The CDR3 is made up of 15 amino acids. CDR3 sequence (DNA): TGTGCCAGCAGTTTAGTTCCGGGACTTAATTACGAGCAGTACTTC. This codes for CASSLVPGLNYEQYF.